These 32 T cell receptor beta chains share one sample of origin, sequenced in a study of technical replicates of blood from a handful of donors. Profiling relied on immunoSEQ multiplex PCR, and the TCRdb table lists in-frame clones only, not all of them. The sample yields tens of thousands of clones, 94% seen once. The sequencing input was T cells isolated from PBMCs. These receptors were collected from a human donor in good health.

CDR3 sequence reads: CASSPQEGYTEAFF. For the CDR3, the DNA is TGTGCCAGCTCACCACAGGAGGGGTACACTGAAGCTTTCTTT. This chain joins TRBV18 and TRBJ1-1; weak D call: TRBD1 (5 bases). V dropped 1 base and J dropped 3 bases, with 9 bases sitting between them. CDR1 and CDR2 from the germline V gene are KGHSH and LQKENI. This CDR3 spans 14 amino acids.

Comment on this clone: An end of the junction does not agree with germline; a read error may underlie this. The chain combines TRBV23-1 with TRBJ2-7, with TRBD2 matching over 11 bases. TRBV23-1 is placed among ORFs of uncertain function. The CDR3 extends over 14 amino acids. CDR3 residues: CASRVKLAGVEQYF. As DNA, the CDR3 is TGTGCCAGCAGGGTAAAACTAGCGGGAGTCGAGCAGTACTTC.

This clone was detected once. V is TRBV10-3 and J is TRBJ1-2; possible D gene TRBD1, 6 bases. Germline V gene lookup returns CDR1 ENHRY and CDR2 SYGVKD. The germline V and J ends were trimmed by 7 bases and 4 bases, with 13 bases remaining between them. The CDR3 totals 13 residues. The CDR3 sequence: CAINPGVGYGYTF. In nucleotides, the CDR3 is TGTGCCATCAACCCAGGGGTCGGCTATGGCTACACCTTC.

V gene TRBV14 combines with J gene TRBJ2-3, with 7 positions matching TRBD1. The germline CDR1 and CDR2 sequences are SGHDN and FVKESK. The CDR3 runs to 14 residues. V gave up 3 bases and J gave up 5 bases; unmatched junction bases: 5. CDR3 protein: CASSHSYRGDTQYF. CDR3 coding DNA: TGTGCCAGCAGCCACAGTTACAGGGGAGATACGCAGTATTTT.

The gene calls are TRBV12-5 and TRBJ2-1; a weak D match, TRBD2 (6 bases). The ends were cut back, 0 bases at V and 7 bases at J, with 22 bases in the middle. CDR3 length: 18 amino acids. CDR1 is LGHNT, CDR2 FRNRAP, per germline. As DNA, the CDR3 is TGTGCTAGTGGTTTGGTACGTTCGGGAGAGGGGCTTGAAAATGAGCAGTTCTTC. The encoded protein is CASGLVRSGEGLENEQFF.

J is TRBJ2-7 and V is TRBV15, with 9 bases that match TRBD1. There are 13 residues in the CDR3. The germline gives CDR1 LNHNV, CDR2 YYDKDF (reference sequence). V was clipped by 9 bases and J by 2 bases; unmatched bases: 5. The CDR3 here is CATRRDRAYEQYF. CDR3 sequence (DNA): TGTGCCACTCGACGGGACAGGGCCTACGAGCAGTACTTC.

The chain is built from TRBV5-1 and TRBJ1-5; D gene ambiguous. The CDR3 extends over 13 amino acids. Germline V lookup: CDR1 SGHRS, CDR2 YFSETQ. V lost 1 base and J 4 bases, leaving 6 bases between the germline ends. In nucleotides, the CDR3 is TGCGCCAGCAGCTTGTCAGGAAATCAGCCCCAGCATTTT. Translation gives CASSLSGNQPQHF.

The gene calls are TRBV18 and TRBJ2-1, with 14 positions matching TRBD2. The germline V gene encodes CDR1 KGHSH and CDR2 LQKENI. The CDR3 has 16 amino acids. The V gene end was trimmed by 2 bases and the J gene end by 10 bases; junction bases not matched to a gene: 7. This chain's CDR3 is CASSPAGLAGGQEQFF. The CDR3 DNA reads TGTGCCAGCTCACCAGCAGGACTAGCGGGGGGCCAAGAGCAGTTCTTC.

The J gene is TRBJ2-1, the V gene TRBV5-4; TRBD2 matches at 7 bases. The V gene's germline CDR1 is SGHNT and CDR2 YYREEE (reference sequence). The ends lost 0 bases at V and 6 bases at J; junction bases unmatched: 9. This CDR3 has 16 residues. This chain's CDR3 is CASSLGAGAGRNEQFF. DNA for the CDR3: TGTGCCAGCAGCTTGGGGGCGGGAGCGGGTCGCAATGAGCAGTTCTTC. The variable domain in full, with the rest retrieved from reference TRBV5-4 and TRBJ2-1, is ETGVTQSPTHLIKTRGQQVTLRCSSQSGHNTVSWYQQALGQGPQFIFQYYREEENGRGNFPPRFSGLQFPNYSSELNVNALELDDSALYLCASSLGAGAGRNEQFFGPGTRLTVL.

This clone showed up just once. The chain recombines TRBV28 with TRBJ1-5; 8 nucleotides line up with TRBD1. This CDR3 is built from 16 residues. With 6 bases clipped from V and 0 bases from J, the junction kept 7 bases outside the gene matches. The V gene's germline CDR1 is MDHEN and CDR2 SYDVKM. The CDR3 spells CASRQGQVNSNQPQHF. The CDR3 DNA reads as TGTGCCAGCAGACAGGGACAGGTTAATAGCAATCAGCCCCAGCATTTT.

The CDR3 DNA follows: TGTGCCAGCAGCGGCCGAGGGGGGGTTTTCAATGAGCAGTTCTTC. Translation gives CASSGRGGVFNEQFF. The chain couples TRBV9 to TRBJ2-1; maybe TRBD2 (7 bases). Trimming removed 3 bases from V and 6 bases from J, with 16 bases in between. CDR1 SGDLS and CDR2 YYNGEE come from the germline V gene. This CDR3 has 15 residues.

The V call is TRBV11-2, the J call TRBJ1-6; D is undetermined. The V gene's germline CDR1 is SGHAT and CDR2 FQNNGV. The ends were cut back, 4 bases at V and 7 bases at J, with 14 bases in the middle. The CDR3 sequence is 15 residues long. The CDR3 nucleotides read TGTGCCAGCAGCTCCCCCCGAGGGCAGAATTCACCCCTCCACTTT. Its translation is CASSSPRGQNSPLHF.

This clone was detected only once. This sequence joins TRBV5-6 and TRBJ2-3; D might be TRBD2 (5 bases). Trimming cost V 0 bases and J 5 bases, with 7 bases left between them. Germline V gives CDR1 SGHDT, CDR2 YYEEEE. This CDR3 comprises 13 residues. The CDR3 sequence: CASSLGAGDTQYF. The CDR3 region has the DNA TGTGCCAGCAGCTTGGGGGCGGGAGATACGCAGTATTTT.

The chain employs TRBV6-5 and TRBJ1-2; D unclear. CDR1 is MNHEY, CDR2 SVGAGI, per germline. This CDR3 spans 12 amino acids. Trimming took off 7 bases at V and 0 bases at J, with 6 bases between the two ends. The CDR3 region is CASTDTNYGYTF. As DNA, the CDR3 is TGTGCCAGCACCGACACTAACTATGGCTACACCTTC.

This clone was recorded once. V is TRBV5-1 and J is TRBJ1-1, with TRBD1 identical over 7 bases. This CDR3 spans 14 amino acids. V shed 4 bases and J 0 bases; nucleotides not matched to a gene: 3. CDR1 SGHRS and CDR2 YFSETQ come from the germline V gene. The chain's CDR3 is CASSPDRMNTEAFF. DNA for the CDR3: TGCGCCAGCAGCCCGGACAGGATGAACACTGAAGCTTTCTTT.

V usage is TRBV7-6 and J usage is TRBJ2-3; unclear D gene. Trimming cost V 2 bases and J 4 bases, with 10 bases left between them. Per the germline V gene, CDR1 is SGHVS and CDR2 is FNYEAQ. CDR3 length: 14 amino acids. CDR3 region: CASSLSGPPDTQYF. In DNA form, the CDR3 reads TGTGCCAGCAGCTTATCAGGCCCCCCAGATACGCAGTATTTT.

The J gene is TRBJ2-7, the V gene TRBV5-1, with D perhaps TRBD1 (5 bases). Trimming removed 1 base from V and 3 bases from J, with 17 bases in between. From germline, CDR1 is SGHRS and CDR2 YFSETQ. CDR3 length: 16 residues. This CDR3 reads CASSLSPRQLNYEQYF. DNA for the CDR3: TGCGCCAGCAGCTTGTCGCCGAGACAGCTGAACTACGAGCAGTACTTC.

In DNA, the CDR3 is TGTGCCAGCAGCTTTCTCGGGACAGGGCGCACCGGGGAGCTGTTTTTT. Its translation is CASSFLGTGRTGELFF. V and J are TRBV5-4 and TRBJ2-2, with 9 bases lining up with TRBD1. The germline V gene encodes CDR1 SGHNT and CDR2 YYREEE (reference sequence). The V segment lost 2 bases and the J segment 4 bases; nucleotides outside the gene matches: 6. This CDR3 is built from 16 residues.

The chain links TRBV14 to TRBJ2-1; the D gene is possibly TRBD2 (5 bases). Germline CDR1 is SGHDN and CDR2 is FVKESK. V dropped 5 bases and J dropped 10 bases, with 6 bases sitting between them. This CDR3 spans 10 amino acids. The CDR3 here is CASSGGEQFF. DNA of the CDR3: TGTGCCAGCAGCGGCGGGGAGCAGTTCTTC.

The V gene is TRBV28, the J gene TRBJ2-1, with 9 bases lining up with TRBD1. The CDR3 length is 14 residues. V dropped 6 bases and J dropped 8; count of bases not matched to a gene: 8. From germline, CDR1 is MDHEN and CDR2 SYDVKM. The CDR3 coding sequence is TGTGCCAGCAGGACAGGGGGTTCTATGGATGAGCAGTTCTTC. Its protein product is CASRTGGSMDEQFF.

The chain uses TRBV11-3 and TRBJ2-2; 13 nucleotides line up with TRBD2. The J segment lost 7 bases and the V segment lost 5 bases, leaving 7 bases of the junction unmatched. Germline loops: CDR1 SGHNT, CDR2 YENEEA. CDR3 size: 16 residues. The CDR3: CASSLQGLAGSGELFF. CDR3 DNA sequence: TGTGCCAGCAGCCTGCAGGGACTAGCGGGGAGCGGGGAGCTGTTTTTT.

This clone was observed a handful of times. The chain carries TRBV15 and TRBJ1-1; D gene unclear. The CDR3 is 15 amino acids. In germline, CDR1 is LNHNV, CDR2 YYDKDF (reference sequence). The V end lost 3 bases, the J end lost 4 bases, and 15 bases lay between the germline ends. Here the CDR3 reads CATSSNRGVATEAFF. The CDR3 coding sequence is TGTGCCACCAGCAGTAATCGGGGAGTGGCCACTGAAGCTTTCTTT.

The chain employs TRBV10-3 and TRBJ1-2, with D tentatively TRBD1 (5 bases). Looked up from germline, CDR1 is ENHRY and CDR2 is SYGVKD. This CDR3 contains 14 residues. V was pared by 8 bases and J by 8 bases, with 21 bases between. CDR3 bases: TGTGCCATCTCAAATCCGGCGGGGGAAAGAGGCTACACCTTC. Translation gives CAISNPAGERGYTF.

The chain uses TRBV6-6 and TRBJ1-3; the D is unclear. Trimming removed 7 bases at V and 0 bases at J, with 10 bases between. The CDR3 contains 14 residues. The germline V gene has CDR1 MNHNY and CDR2 SVGAGI (reference sequence). CDR3 region: CASMDSRSGNTIYF. As DNA, the CDR3 is TGTGCCAGCATGGACTCACGCTCTGGAAACACCATATATTTT.

Remarks on this clone: The junction differs from germline at one of its ends, possibly a read error. This chain uses TRBV11-2 with TRBJ2-1, with 9 bases matching TRBD2. The CDR3 contains 15 residues. Germline CDR1 SGHAT, CDR2 FQNNGV. CDR3 sequence: CASSLAGVGYNEQFF. CDR3 coding DNA: TGTGCCAGCAGTTTAGCGGGAGTTGGGTACAATGAGCAGTTCTTC.

The rearrangement links TRBV11-3 to TRBJ1-3; 7 positions agree with TRBD1. This CDR3 comprises 18 residues. Germline values: CDR1 SGHNT, CDR2 YENEEA. Trimming at V came to 3 bases and at J to 2 bases, leaving 13 bases not matched to a gene. The CDR3 spells CASSLLLGQKDTGNTIYF. CDR3 bases: TGTGCCAGCAGCTTGCTATTGGGACAGAAGGATACTGGAAACACCATATATTTT.

The rearrangement links TRBV11-3 to TRBJ2-2; TRBD1 might be the D (6 bases). Germline lookup yields CDR1 SGHNT and CDR2 YENEEA. The CDR3 is made up of 15 amino acids. The V end lost 1 base, the J end lost 2 bases, and 8 bases lay between the germline ends. The CDR3 nucleotides read TGTGCCAGCAGCTTAGCTGGGACAAACACCGGGGAGCTGTTTTTT. Translation gives CASSLAGTNTGELFF.

This chain uses TRBV18 with TRBJ1-5; D call uncertain. Germline V gives CDR1 KGHSH, CDR2 LQKENI. With 2 bases removed from V and 0 bases from J, the gap between germline ends came to 5 bases. The CDR3 runs to 14 residues. CDR3 sequence: CASSPEHSNQPQHF. The CDR3 bases are TGTGCCAGCTCACCAGAGCATAGCAATCAGCCCCAGCATTTT.

This chain connects TRBV18 to TRBJ1-1; perhaps TRBD1 as D (6 bases). The V gene's germline CDR1 is KGHSH and CDR2 LQKENI. This CDR3 is 13 amino acids long. Trimming took off 6 bases at V and 6 bases at J, with 14 bases between the two ends. The CDR3 reads CASSSQGISEAFF. In DNA, the CDR3 is TGTGCCAGCTCCTCACAGGGAATCTCTGAAGCTTTCTTT. Looking up the rest from reference TRBV18 and TRBJ1-1 gives the full variable domain: NAGVMQNPRHLVRRRGQEARLRCSPMKGHSHVYWYRQLPEEGLKFMVYLQKENIIDESGMPKERFSAEFPKEGPSILRIQQVVRGDSAAYFCASSSQGISEAFFGQGTRLTVV.

The gene calls are TRBV7-9 and TRBJ1-2; possibly TRBD1 for D (5 bases). Germline-derived CDR1 and CDR2 are SEHNR and FQNEAQ (reference sequence). The CDR3 has 14 amino acids. The V and J ends lost 5 bases and 3 bases respectively, with 13 bases between them. For the CDR3, the DNA is TGTGCCAGCAGCCGGACACCTGAGGACTATGGCTACACCTTC. The encoded protein is CASSRTPEDYGYTF.

The genes are TRBV6-6 and TRBJ1-4; TRBD1 is a possible D gene (6 bases). V lost 4 bases and J lost 3, with 12 bases in between. This CDR3 has 15 residues. Germline-derived CDR1 and CDR2 are MNHNY and SVGAGI (reference sequence). This CDR3 reads CASSSVQGSNEKLFF. DNA of the CDR3: TGTGCCAGCAGTTCGGTACAGGGATCTAATGAAAAACTGTTTTTT.

The chain carries TRBV29-1 and TRBJ2-1; a weak D match, TRBD1 (5 bases). The germline gives CDR1 SQVTM, CDR2 ANQGSEA. The germline V and J ends were trimmed by 3 bases and 6 bases, with 12 bases remaining between them. The CDR3 runs 13 residues. CDR3 amino acids: CSVDNQGSNEQFF. In nucleotides, the CDR3 is TGCAGCGTTGATAACCAGGGATCCAATGAGCAGTTCTTC.